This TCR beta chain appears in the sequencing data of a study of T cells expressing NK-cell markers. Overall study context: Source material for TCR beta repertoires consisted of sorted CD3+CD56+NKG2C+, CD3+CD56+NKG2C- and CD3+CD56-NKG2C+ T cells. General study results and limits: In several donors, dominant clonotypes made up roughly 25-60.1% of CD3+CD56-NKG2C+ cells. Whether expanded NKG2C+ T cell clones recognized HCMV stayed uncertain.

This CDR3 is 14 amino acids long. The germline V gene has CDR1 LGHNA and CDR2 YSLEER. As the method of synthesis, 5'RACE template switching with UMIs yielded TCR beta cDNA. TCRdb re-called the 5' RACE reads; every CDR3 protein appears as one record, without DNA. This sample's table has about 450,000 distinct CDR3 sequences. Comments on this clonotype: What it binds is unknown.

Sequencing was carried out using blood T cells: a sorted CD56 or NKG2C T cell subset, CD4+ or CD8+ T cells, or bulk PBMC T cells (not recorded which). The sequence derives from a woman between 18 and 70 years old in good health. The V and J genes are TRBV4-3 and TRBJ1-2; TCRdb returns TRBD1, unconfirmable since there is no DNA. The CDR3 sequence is CASSTSGTGYGYTF.